The T cell receptor (beta chain) described here comes from a study of blood T cell repertoires in COVID-19. Overall study: Donors in the United States, Italy and Spain gave samples during acute or convalescent COVID-19. Sources were T cells, B-cell-depleted T cells, or PBMCs; the material itself was cDNA or gDNA.

The germline V gene has CDR1 MNHEY and CDR2 SMNVEV (reference sequence). The CDR3 contains 16 residues. J lost 6 bases, V lost 5 bases, and 15 bases had no gene match. This table comes from immunoSEQ multiplex PCR, and its TCRdb copy is limited to in-frame clones, with some not included. The sample consists of 210,000 or so clones, approximately 86% of them appearing once. Sequencing was done on a sample of peripheral blood. The TCR comes from a man between 18 and 29 years old with active or convalescent COVID-19. The V gene is TRBV27, the J gene TRBJ1-2; 7 nucleotides match TRBD1. The CDR3 DNA reads TGTGCCAGCAGTCCACTGGGACAGCCGAAAACAAATGGCTACACCTTC. Translated, it gives CASSPLGQPKTNGYTF.